This T cell receptor (beta chain) was captured by sequencing in a study of blood T cell repertoires in COVID-19. Study at large: Researchers got acute and convalescent COVID-19 samples from the United States, Italy and Spain.

Assay used: immunoSEQ multiplex PCR; TCRdb lists only in-frame clones, some missing. The data contain approximately 180,000 clones, nearly 90% of them seen just once; the ten biggest clones take up roughly 21%. This TCR derives from a man in his 60s with active or convalescent COVID-19. Material for sequencing was peripheral blood.

DNA of the CDR3: TGTGCCAGCAGTGAAAATGTTTGGGGGGGCAATCAGCCCCAGCATTTT. Protein product: CASSENVWGGNQPQHF. The V and J genes are TRBV6-1 and TRBJ1-5, with D perhaps TRBD1 (5 bases). The CDR3 covers 16 residues. CDR1 MNHNS and CDR2 SASEGT come from the germline V gene. The ends were cut back, 2 bases at V and 2 bases at J, with 13 bases in the middle.